The entry below gives a single TCR beta chain sequence along with its context. The antigen is unknown. Looked up from germline, CDR1 is MNHNS and CDR2 is SASEGT. Trimming took 1 base from V and 8 from J; bases not matched to a gene: 7. This CDR3 spans 15 amino acids. The data are from a study of T cell responses to AZD1222 COVID-19 vaccine. This table comes from immunoSEQ multiplex PCR, and its TCRdb copy is limited to in-frame clones, with some not included. The sample holds about 140,000 clones, roughly 90% seen once. Points from the study as a whole: Nearly half of spike-specific TCRs reportedly target variant regions that are unmutated in the B.1.351 and B.1.1.7 variants.

J is TRBJ1-4 and V is TRBV6-1; 7 bases match TRBD1. The sample was peripheral blood, taken on day 0 of AZD1222 vaccination. The receptor was isolated from an adult in good health. The CDR3 region has the DNA TGTGCCAGCAGTGAAGTGGGGACAGACCCCGAAAAACTGTTTTTT. This gives the protein CASSEVGTDPEKLFF.